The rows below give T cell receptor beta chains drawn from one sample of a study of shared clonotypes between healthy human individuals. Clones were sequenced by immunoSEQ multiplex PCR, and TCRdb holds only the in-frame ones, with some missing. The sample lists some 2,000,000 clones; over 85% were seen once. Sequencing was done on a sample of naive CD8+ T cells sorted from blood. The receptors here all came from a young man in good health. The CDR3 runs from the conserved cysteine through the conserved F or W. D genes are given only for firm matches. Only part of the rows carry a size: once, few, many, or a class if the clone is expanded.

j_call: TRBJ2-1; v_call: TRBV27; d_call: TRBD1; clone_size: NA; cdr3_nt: TGTGCCAGTAGCTGGACAGGAACGGGTGAGCAGTTCTTC; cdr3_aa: CASSWTGTGEQFF
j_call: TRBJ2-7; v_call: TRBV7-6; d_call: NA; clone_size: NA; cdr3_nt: TGTGCCAGCAGCTTCCCGGGCCTGGAGTACGAGCAGTACTTC; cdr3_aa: CASSFPGLEYEQYF
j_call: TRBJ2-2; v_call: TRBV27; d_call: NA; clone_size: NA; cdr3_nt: TGTGCCAGCAGTCTACTCGGGCTGGGTACCGGGGAGCTGTTTTTT; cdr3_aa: CASSLLGLGTGELFF
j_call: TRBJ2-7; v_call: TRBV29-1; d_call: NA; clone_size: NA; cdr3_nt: TGCAGCGTTGCTGTCGCGGACAGCTCCTACGAGCAGTACTTC; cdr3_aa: CSVAVADSSYEQYF
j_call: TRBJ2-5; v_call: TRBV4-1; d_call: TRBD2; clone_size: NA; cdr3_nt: TGCGCCAGCAGCCAACGACTAGCGGGGGAGCAAGAGACCCAGTACTTC; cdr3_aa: CASSQRLAGEQETQYF
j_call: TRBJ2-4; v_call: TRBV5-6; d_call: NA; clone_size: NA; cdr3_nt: TGTGCCAGCAGCTCACTAGATGGCATTCAGTACTTC; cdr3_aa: CASSSLDGIQYF
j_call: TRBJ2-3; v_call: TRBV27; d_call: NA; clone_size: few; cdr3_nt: TGTGCCAGCAGTTTAGGGCCCACAGATACGCAGTATTTT; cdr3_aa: CASSLGPTDTQYF
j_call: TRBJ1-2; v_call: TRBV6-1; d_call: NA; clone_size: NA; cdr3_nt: TGTGCCAGCAGTCCCCGGGGGCAGGTACTTTGGGGCTACACCTTC; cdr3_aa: CASSPRGQVLWGYTF
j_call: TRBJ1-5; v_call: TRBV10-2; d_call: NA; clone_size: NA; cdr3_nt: TGCGCCAGCAGTGAGTCCGGGAATAGCAATCAGCCCCAGCATTTT; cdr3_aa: CASSESGNSNQPQHF
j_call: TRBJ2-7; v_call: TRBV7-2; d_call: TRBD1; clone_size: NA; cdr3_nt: TGTGCCAGCAGCTTAGTGGGACAGACAATTTACGAGCAGTACTTC; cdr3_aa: CASSLVGQTIYEQYF
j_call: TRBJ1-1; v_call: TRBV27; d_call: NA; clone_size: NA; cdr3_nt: TGTGCCAGCAGTTCCCGCAGTGACACTGAAGCTTTCTTT; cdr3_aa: CASSSRSDTEAFF
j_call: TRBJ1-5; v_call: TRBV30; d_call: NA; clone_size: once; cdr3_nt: TGTGCCTGGACCTGGACGGTTTATAGCAATCAGCCCCAGCATTTT; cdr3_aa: CAWTWTVYSNQPQHF
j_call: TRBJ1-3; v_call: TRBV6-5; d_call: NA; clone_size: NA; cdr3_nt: TGTGCCAGCACAAGCTCTGGAAACACCATATATTTT; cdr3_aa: CASTSSGNTIYF
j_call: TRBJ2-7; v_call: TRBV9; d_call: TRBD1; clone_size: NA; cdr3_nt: TGTGCCAGCAGCCCCCAGGGGGACCCTAGCGAGCAGTACTTC; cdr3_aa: CASSPQGDPSEQYF